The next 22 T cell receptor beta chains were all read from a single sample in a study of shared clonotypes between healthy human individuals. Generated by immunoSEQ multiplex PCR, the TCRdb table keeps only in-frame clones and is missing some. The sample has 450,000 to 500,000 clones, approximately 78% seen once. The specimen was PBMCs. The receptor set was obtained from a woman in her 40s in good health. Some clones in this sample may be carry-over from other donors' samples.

The CDR3 DNA follows: TGCAGCGTGGAACCTTGGGACAGGGGCGGCTATGGCTACACCTTC. This codes for CSVEPWDRGGYGYTF. The chain carries TRBV29-1 and TRBJ1-2, with TRBD1 matching over 10 bases. This CDR3 spans 15 amino acids. V lost 6 bases to trimming and J lost 4 bases; unmatched junction nucleotides: 11. CDR1 SQVTM and CDR2 ANQGSEA come from the germline V gene.

CDR3 region: CASSSRMGIPPSTDTQYF. The CDR3 nucleotides are TGTGCCAGCAGCTCGCGGATGGGGATCCCCCCTAGCACAGATACGCAGTATTTT. The chain employs TRBV13 and TRBJ2-3; no clear D gene. This CDR3 has 18 residues. The V gene lost 4 bases and the J gene lost 0 bases, with 20 bases spanning the gap. In germline, CDR1 is PRHDT, CDR2 FYEKMQ (reference sequence).

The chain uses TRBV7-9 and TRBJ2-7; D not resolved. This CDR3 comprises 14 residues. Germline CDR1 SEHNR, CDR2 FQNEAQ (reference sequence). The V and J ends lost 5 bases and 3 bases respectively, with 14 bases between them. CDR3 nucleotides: TGTGCCAGCAGCCCCCCCCGCCATGGCTACGAGCAGTACTTC. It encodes CASSPPRHGYEQYF.

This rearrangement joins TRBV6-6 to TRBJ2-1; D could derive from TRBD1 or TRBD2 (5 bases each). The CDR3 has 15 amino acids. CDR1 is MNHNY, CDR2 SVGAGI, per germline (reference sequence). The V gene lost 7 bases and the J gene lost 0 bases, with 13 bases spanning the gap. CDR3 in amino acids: CASTRDGSSYNEQFF. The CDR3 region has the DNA TGTGCCAGCACAAGGGACGGAAGCTCCTACAATGAGCAGTTCTTC.

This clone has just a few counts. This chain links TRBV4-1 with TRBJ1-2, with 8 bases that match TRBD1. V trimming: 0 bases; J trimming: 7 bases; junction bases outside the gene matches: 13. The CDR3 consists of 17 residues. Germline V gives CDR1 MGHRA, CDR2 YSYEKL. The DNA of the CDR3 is TGCGCCAGCAGCCAAGATGTACGTGTGGACAGGGAATCTGGCTACACCTTC. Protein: CASSQDVRVDRESGYTF.

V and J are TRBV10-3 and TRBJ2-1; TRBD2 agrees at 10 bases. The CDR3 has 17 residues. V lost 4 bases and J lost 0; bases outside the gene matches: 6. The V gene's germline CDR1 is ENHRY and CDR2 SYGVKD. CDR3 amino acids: CAISGGTSASSYNEQFF. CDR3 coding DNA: TGTGCCATCAGTGGGGGGACTAGCGCGAGCTCCTACAATGAGCAGTTCTTC.

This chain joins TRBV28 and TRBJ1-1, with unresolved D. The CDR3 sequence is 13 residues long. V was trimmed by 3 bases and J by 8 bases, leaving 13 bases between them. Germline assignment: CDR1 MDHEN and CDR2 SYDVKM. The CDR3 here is CASSLSDWSEAFF. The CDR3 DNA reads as TGTGCCAGCAGTTTGAGTGACTGGAGCGAAGCTTTCTTT. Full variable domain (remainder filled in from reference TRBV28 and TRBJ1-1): DVKVTQSSRYLVKRTGEKVFLECVQDMDHENMFWYRQDPGLGLRLIYFSYDVKMKEKGDIPEGYSVSREKKERFSLILESASTNQTSMYLCASSLSDWSEAFFGQGTRLTVV.

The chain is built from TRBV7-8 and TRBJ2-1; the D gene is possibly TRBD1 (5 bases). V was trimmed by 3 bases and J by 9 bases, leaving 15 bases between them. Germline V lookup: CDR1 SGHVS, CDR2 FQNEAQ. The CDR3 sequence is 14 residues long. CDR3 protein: CASSFRGPRIEQFF. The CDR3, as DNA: TGTGCCAGCAGCTTTAGGGGTCCCAGAATTGAGCAGTTCTTC.

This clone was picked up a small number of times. CDR3: CASSLLQGNYGYTF. CDR3 DNA sequence: TGTGCCAGCAGCTTGCTTCAGGGGAACTATGGCTACACCTTC. This sequence joins TRBV7-8 and TRBJ1-2; a weak D match, TRBD1 (6 bases). The CDR3 totals 14 residues. V was cut by 3 bases and J by 2 bases, with 10 bases left in between. Germline CDR1 SGHVS, CDR2 FQNEAQ. The variable domain in full, completed from reference TRBV7-8 and TRBJ1-2, reads GAGVSQSPRYKVAKRGQDVALRCDPISGHVSLFWYQQALGQGPEFLTYFQNEAQLDKSGLPSDRFFAERPEGSVSTLKIQRTQQEDSAVYLCASSLLQGNYGYTFGSGTRLTVV.

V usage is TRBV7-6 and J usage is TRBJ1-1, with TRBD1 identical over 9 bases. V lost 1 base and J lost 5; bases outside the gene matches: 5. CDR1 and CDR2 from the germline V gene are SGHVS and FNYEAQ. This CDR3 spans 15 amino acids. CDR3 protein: CASSLDPTGGTEAFF. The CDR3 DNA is TGTGCCAGCAGCTTAGACCCGACAGGGGGTACTGAAGCTTTCTTT.

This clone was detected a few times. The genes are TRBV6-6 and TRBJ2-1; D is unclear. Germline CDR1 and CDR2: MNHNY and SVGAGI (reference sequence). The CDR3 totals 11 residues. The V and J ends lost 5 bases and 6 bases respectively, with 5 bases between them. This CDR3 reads CASSTLNEQFF. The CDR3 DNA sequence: TGTGCCAGCAGTACCCTCAATGAGCAGTTCTTC.

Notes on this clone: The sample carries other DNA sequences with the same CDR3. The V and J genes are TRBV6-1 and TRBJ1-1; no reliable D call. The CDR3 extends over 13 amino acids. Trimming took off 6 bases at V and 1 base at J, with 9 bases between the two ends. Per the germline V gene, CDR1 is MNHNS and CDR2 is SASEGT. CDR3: CASSQTANTEAFF. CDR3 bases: TGTGCCAGCAGCCAGACGGCGAACACTGAAGCTTTCTTT.

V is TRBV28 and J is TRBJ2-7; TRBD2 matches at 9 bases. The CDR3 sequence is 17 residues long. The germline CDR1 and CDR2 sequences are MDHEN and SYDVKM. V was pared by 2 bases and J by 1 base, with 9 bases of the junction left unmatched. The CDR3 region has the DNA TGTGCCAGCAGTTTAGCCCGGGGTAGCGGGGGTTCCTACGAGCAGTACTTC. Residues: CASSLARGSGGSYEQYF.

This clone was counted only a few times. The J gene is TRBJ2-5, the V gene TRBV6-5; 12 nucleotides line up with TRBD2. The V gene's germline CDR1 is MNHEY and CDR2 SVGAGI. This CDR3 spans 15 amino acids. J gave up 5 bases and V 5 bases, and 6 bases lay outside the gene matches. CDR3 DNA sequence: TGTGCCAGCAGTAAGACTAGCGGGAGACTTGAGACCCAGTACTTC. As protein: CASSKTSGRLETQYF.

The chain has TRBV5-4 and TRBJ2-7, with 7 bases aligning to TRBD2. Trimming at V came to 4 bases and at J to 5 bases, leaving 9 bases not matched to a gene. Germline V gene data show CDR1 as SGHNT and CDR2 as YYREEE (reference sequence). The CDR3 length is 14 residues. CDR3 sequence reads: CASSLAVASHEQYF. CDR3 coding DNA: TGTGCCAGCAGCCTAGCGGTTGCTTCCCACGAGCAGTACTTC.

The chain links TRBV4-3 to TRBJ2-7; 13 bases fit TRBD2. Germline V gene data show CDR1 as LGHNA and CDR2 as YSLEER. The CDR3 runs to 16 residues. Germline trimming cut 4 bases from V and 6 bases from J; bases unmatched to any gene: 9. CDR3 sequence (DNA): TGCGCCAGCAGCCTTGGACTAGCGGGAGTAGCTGGCGAGCAGTACTTC. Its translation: CASSLGLAGVAGEQYF.

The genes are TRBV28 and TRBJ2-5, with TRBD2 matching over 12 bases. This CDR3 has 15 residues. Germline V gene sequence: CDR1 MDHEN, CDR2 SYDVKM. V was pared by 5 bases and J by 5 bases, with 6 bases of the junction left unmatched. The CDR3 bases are TGTGCCAGCAGTCCAGGACTAGCGGGAATCGAGACCCAGTACTTC. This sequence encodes CASSPGLAGIETQYF. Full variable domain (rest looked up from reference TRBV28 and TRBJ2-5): DVKVTQSSRYLVKRTGEKVFLECVQDMDHENMFWYRQDPGLGLRLIYFSYDVKMKEKGDIPEGYSVSREKKERFSLILESASTNQTSMYLCASSPGLAGIETQYFGPGTRLLVL.

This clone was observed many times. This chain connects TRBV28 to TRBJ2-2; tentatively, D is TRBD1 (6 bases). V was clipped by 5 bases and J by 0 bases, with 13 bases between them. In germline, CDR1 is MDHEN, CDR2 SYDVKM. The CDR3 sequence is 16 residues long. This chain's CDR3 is CASSSGQTANTGELFF. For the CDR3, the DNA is TGTGCCAGCAGTAGCGGACAGACCGCGAACACCGGGGAGCTGTTTTTT.

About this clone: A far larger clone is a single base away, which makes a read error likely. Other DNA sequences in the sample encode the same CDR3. The CDR3 here is CASSPTGNYGYTF. CDR3 nucleotide sequence: TGTGCCAGCAGCCCCACAGGGAACTATGGCTACACCTTC. The chain couples TRBV7-8 to TRBJ1-2, with D possibly being TRBD1 (6 bases). V lost 5 bases to trimming and J lost 2 bases, with 9 bases between them. CDR3 length: 13 amino acids. CDR1 and CDR2 (germline): SGHVS, FQNEAQ.

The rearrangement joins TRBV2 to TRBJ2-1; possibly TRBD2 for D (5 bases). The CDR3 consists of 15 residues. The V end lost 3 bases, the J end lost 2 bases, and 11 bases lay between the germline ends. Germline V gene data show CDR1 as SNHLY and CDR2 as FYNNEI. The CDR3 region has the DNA TGTGCCAGCAGTGAGAAGGGAGAGGCCTACAATGAGCAGTTCTTC. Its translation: CASSEKGEAYNEQFF.

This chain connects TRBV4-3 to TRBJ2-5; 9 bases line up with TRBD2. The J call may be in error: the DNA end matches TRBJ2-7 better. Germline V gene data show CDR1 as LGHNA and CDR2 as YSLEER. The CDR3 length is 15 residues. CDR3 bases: TGCGCCAGCAGCCAAGACGCTAGCGGGATTTACGAGCAGTACTTC. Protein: CASSQDASGIYEQYF.

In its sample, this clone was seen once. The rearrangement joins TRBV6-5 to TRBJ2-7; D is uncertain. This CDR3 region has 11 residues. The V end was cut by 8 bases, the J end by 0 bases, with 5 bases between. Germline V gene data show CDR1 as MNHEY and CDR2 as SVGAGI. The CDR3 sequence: CASGVSYEQYF. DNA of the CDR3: TGTGCCAGCGGGGTCTCCTACGAGCAGTACTTC.